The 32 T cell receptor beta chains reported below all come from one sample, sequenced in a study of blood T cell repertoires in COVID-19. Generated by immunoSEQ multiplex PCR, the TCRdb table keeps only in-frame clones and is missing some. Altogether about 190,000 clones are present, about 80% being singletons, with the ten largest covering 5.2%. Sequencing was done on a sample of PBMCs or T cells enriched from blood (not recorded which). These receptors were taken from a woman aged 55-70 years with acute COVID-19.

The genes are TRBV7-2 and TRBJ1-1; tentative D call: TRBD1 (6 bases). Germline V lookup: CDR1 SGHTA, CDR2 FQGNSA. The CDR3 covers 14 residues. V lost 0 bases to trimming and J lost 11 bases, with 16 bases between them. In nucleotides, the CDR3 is TGTGCCAGCAGCTTAGCCGGACAGCCTTTCGGTGCTTTCTTT. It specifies CASSLAGQPFGAFF.

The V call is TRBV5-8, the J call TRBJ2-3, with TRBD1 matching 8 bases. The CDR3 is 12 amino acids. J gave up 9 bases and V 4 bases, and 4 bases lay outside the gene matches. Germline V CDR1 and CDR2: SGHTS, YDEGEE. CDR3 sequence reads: CASSRTGSTQYF. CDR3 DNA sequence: TGTGCCAGCAGCAGGACAGGGTCCACGCAGTATTTT.

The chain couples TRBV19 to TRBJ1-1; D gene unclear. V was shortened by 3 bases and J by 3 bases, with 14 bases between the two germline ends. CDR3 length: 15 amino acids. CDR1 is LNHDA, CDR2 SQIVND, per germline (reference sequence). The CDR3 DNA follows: TGTGCCAGTAGTATCTGGGCCCCCCTTGACACTGAAGCTTTCTTT. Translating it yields CASSIWAPLDTEAFF.

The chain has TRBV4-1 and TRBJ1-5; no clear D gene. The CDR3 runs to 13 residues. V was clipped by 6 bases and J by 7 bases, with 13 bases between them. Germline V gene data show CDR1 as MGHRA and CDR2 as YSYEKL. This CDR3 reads CASRATELQPQHF. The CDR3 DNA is TGCGCCAGCAGGGCCACCGAATTGCAGCCCCAGCATTTT.

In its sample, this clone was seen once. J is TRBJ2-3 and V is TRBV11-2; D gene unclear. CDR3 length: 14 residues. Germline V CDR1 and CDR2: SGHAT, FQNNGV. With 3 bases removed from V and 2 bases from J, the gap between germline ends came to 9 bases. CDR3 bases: TGTGCCAGCAGCTTTGGAGATTACACAGATACGCAGTATTTT. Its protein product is CASSFGDYTDTQYF.

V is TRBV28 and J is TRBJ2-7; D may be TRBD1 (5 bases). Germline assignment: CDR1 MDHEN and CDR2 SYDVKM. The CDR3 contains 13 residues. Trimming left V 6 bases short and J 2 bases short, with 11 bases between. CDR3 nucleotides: TGTGCCAGCAGCTCTCAGGGCCCCTACGAGCAGTACGTC. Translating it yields CASSSQGPYEQYV.

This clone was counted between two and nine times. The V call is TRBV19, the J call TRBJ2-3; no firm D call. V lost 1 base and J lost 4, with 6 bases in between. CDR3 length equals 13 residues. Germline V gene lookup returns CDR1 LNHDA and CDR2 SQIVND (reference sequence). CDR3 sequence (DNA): TGTGCCAGTAGTATAGGGCTGCCAGATACGCAGTATTTT. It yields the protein CASSIGLPDTQYF.

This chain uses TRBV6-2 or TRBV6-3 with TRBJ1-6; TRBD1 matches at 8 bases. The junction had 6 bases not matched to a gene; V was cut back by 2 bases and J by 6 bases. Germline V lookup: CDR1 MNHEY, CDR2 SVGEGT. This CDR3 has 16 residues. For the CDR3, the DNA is TGTGCCAGCAGTTACCCCGGGACAGGCATTAATTCACCCCTCCACTTT. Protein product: CASSYPGTGINSPLHF.

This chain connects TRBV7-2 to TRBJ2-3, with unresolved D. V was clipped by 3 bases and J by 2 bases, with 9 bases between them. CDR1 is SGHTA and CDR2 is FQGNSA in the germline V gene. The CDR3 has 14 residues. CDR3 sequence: CASSFSLFTDTQYF. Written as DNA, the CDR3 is TGTGCCAGCAGCTTCTCGCTATTCACAGATACGCAGTATTTT.

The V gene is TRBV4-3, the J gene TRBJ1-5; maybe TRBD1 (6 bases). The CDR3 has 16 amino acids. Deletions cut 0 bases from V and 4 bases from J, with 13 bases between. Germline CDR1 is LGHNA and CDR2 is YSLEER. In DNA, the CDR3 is TGCGCCAGCAGCCAAGATATAACAGGGAATAATCAGCCCCAGCATTTT. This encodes CASSQDITGNNQPQHF.

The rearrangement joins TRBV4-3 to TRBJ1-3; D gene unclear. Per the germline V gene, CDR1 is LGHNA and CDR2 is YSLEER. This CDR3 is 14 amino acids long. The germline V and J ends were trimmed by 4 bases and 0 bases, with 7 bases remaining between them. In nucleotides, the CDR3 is TGCGCCAGCAGCCCTACAGACTCTGGAAACACCATATATTTT. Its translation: CASSPTDSGNTIYF.

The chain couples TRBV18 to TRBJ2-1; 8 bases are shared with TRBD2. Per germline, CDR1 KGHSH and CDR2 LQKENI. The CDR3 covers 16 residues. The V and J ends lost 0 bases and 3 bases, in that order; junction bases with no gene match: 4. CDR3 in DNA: TGTGCCAGCTCACCACCGGCGCGGGGGGACTACAATGAGCAGTTCTTC. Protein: CASSPPARGDYNEQFF.

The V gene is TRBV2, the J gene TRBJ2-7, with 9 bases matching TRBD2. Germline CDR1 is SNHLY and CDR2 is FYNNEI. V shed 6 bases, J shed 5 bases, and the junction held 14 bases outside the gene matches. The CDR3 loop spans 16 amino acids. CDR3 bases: TGTGCCAGCAGGGCCTCGTGGGTAGCGGGAGTCGACGAGCAGTACTTC. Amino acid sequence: CASRASWVAGVDEQYF.

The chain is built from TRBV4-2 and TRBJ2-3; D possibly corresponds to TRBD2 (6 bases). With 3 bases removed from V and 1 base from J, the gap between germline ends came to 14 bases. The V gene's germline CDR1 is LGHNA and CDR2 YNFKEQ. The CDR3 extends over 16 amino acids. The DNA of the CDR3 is TGTGCCAGCAGCCATCTCGGGGAGCGGGGCACAGATACGCAGTATTTT. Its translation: CASSHLGERGTDTQYF.

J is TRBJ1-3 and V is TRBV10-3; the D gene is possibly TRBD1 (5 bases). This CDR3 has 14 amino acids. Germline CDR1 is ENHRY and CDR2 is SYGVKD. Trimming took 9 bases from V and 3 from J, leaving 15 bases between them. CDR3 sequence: CAIASAGRGNTIYF. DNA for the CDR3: TGTGCCATTGCTTCGGCGGGGCGTGGAAACACCATATATTTT.

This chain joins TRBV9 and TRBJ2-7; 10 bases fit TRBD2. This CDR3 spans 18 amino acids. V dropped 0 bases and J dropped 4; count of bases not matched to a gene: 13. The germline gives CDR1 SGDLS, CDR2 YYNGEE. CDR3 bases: TGTGCCAGCAGCGTAGGGTCGTCCCCTAGCGGGAGACCTTACGAGCAGTACTTC. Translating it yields CASSVGSSPSGRPYEQYF.

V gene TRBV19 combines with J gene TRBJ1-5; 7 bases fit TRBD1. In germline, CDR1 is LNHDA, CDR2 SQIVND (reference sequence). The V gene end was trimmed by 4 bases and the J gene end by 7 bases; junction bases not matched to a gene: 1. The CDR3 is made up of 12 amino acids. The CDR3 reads CASSRGGQPQHF. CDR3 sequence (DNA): TGTGCCAGTAGTAGAGGGGGCCAGCCCCAGCATTTT.

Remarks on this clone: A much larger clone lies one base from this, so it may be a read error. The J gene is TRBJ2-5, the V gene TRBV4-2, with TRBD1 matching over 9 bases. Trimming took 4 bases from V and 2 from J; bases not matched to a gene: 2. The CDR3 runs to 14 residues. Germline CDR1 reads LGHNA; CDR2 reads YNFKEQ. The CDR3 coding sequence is TGTGCCAGCAGCCCCGGACAGGGGCAAGAGACCCAGTACTTC. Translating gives CASSPGQGQETQYF.

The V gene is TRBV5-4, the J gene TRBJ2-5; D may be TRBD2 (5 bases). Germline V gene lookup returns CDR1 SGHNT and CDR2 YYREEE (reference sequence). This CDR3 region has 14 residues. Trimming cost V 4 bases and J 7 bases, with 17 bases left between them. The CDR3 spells CASSLRTPTGTQYF. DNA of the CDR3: TGTGCCAGCAGCCTACGGACTCCGACGGGGACCCAGTACTTC.

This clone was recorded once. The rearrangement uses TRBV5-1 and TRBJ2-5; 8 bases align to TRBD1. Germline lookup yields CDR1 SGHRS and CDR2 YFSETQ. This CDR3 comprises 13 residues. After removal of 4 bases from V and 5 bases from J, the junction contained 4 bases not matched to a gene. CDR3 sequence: CASSQRDRETQYF. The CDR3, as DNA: TGCGCCAGCAGCCAGAGGGACAGGGAGACCCAGTACTTC. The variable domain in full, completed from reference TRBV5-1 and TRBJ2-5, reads KAGVTQTPRYLIKTRGQQVTLSCSPISGHRSVSWYQQTPGQGLQFLFEYFSETQRNKGNFPGRFSGRQFSNSRSEMNVSTLELGDSALYLCASSQRDRETQYFGPGTRLLVL.

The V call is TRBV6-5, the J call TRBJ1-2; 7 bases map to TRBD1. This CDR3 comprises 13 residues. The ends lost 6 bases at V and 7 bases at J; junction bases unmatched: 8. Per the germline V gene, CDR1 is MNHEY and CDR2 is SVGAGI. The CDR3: CASSLQGLLGYTF. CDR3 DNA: TGTGCCAGCAGCCTACAGGGGCTGCTTGGCTACACCTTC.

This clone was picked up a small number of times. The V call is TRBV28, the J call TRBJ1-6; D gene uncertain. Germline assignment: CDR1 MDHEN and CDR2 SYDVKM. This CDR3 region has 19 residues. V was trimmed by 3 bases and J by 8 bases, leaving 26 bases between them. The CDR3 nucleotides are TGTGCCAGCAGTTTCTTGTATTTAGACCTCAAGACCCGGGATTCACCCCTCCACTTT. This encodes CASSFLYLDLKTRDSPLHF.

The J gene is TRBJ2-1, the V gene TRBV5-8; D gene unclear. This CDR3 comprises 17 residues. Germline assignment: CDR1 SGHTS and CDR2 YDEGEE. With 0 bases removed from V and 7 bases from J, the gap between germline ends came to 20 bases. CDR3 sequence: CASSLAWQPTGQNEQFF. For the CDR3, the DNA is TGTGCCAGCAGCTTGGCGTGGCAGCCAACGGGTCAGAATGAGCAGTTCTTC.

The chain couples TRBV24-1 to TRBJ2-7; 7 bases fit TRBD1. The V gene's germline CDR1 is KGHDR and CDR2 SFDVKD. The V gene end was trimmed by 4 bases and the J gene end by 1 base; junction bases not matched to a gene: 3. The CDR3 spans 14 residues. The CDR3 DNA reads TGTGCCACCAGTGAAACAGGGGCGTCCTACGAGCAGTACTTC. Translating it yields CATSETGASYEQYF.

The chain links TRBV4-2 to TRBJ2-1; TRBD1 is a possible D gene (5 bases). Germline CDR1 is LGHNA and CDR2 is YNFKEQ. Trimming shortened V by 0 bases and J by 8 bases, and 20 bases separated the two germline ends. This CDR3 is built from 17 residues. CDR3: CASSQDLRGPERHEQFF. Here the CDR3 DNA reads TGTGCCAGCAGCCAAGATCTAAGGGGCCCGGAGAGGCATGAGCAGTTCTTC.

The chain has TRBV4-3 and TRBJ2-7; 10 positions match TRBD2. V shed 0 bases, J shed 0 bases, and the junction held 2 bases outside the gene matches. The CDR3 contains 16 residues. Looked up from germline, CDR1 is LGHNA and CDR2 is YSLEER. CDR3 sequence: CASSQERTSGSYEQYF. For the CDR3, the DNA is TGCGCCAGCAGCCAAGAAAGGACTAGCGGCTCCTACGAGCAGTACTTC.

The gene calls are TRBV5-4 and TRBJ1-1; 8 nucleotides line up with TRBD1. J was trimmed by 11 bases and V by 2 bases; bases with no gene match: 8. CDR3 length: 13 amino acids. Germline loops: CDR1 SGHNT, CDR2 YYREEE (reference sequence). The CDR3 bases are TGTGCCAGCAGCTTTAAGACAGGGGCGTTGGCTTTCTTT. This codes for CASSFKTGALAFF.

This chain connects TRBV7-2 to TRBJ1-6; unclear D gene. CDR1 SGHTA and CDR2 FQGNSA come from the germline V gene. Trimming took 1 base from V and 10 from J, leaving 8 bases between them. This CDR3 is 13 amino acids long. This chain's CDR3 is CASSLGSQSPLHF. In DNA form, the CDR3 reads TGTGCCAGCAGCTTAGGATCCCAGTCACCCCTCCACTTT.

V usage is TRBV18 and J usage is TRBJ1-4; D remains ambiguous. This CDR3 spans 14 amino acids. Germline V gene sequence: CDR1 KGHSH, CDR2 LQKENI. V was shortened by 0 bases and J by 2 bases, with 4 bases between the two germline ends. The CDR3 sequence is CASSPPATNEKLFF. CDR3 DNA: TGTGCCAGCTCACCACCGGCTACTAATGAAAAACTGTTTTTT.

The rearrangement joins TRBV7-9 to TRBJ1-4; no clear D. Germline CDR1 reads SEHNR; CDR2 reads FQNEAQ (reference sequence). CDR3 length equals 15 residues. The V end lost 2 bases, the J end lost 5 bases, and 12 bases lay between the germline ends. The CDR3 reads CASSLSQAQNEKLFF. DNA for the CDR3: TGTGCCAGCAGCTTAAGTCAGGCCCAGAATGAAAAACTGTTTTTT.

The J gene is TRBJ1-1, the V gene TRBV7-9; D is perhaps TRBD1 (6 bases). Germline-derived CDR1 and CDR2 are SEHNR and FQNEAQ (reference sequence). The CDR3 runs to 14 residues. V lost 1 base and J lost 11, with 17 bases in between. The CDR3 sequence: CASSLVREGGEAFF. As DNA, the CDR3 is TGTGCCAGCAGCTTAGTGCGGGAGGGGGGCGAGGCTTTCTTT. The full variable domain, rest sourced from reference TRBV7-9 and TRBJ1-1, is DTGVSQNPRHKITKRGQNVTFRCDPISEHNRLYWYRQTLGQGPEFLTYFQNEAQLEKSRLLSDRFSAERPKGSFSTLEIQRTEQGDSAMYLCASSLVREGGEAFFGQGTRLTVV.

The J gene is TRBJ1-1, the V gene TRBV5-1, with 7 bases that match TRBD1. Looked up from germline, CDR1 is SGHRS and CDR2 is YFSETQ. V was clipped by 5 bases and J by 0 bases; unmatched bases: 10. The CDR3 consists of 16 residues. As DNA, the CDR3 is TGCGCCAGCAGTCCGCGACAGGGAGTCATGAACACTGAAGCTTTCTTT. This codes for CASSPRQGVMNTEAFF.